A single sample gave rise to the 18 T cell receptor beta chains below, sequenced in a study of OX40 agonist ivuxolimab in advanced cancers. TCRdb's copy holds only in-frame clones and misses some; the assay was immunoSEQ multiplex PCR. The sample has approximately 82,000 clones, roughly 90% seen once. The material was CD4+ or CD8+ T cells sorted from blood, obtained in a trial of the OX40 agonist ivuxolimab. These receptors were obtained from an adult with an advanced solid tumor such as melanoma, head and neck, liver or kidney cancer.

This clone came up once. J is TRBJ2-7 and V is TRBV2; D is undetermined. CDR3 length: 11 residues. Trimming cost V 3 bases and J 10 bases, with 10 bases left between them. Per the germline V gene, CDR1 is SNHLY and CDR2 is FYNNEI. CDR3 loop: CASSEAPRQYF. The CDR3 DNA reads as TGTGCCAGCAGTGAGGCCCCCAGACAGTACTTC. Filled out from reference TRBV2 and TRBJ2-7, the complete variable domain reads EPEVTQTPSHQVTQMGQEVILRCVPISNHLYFYWYRQILGQKVEFLVSFYNNEISEKSEIFDDQFSVERPDGSNFTLKIRSTKLEDSAMYFCASSEAPRQYFGPGTRLTVT.

The chain carries TRBV30 and TRBJ1-3, with no clear D. V was shortened by 0 bases and J by 0 bases, with 12 bases between the two germline ends. Germline assignment: CDR1 GTSNPN and CDR2 SVGIG (reference sequence). This CDR3 is 16 amino acids long. The CDR3 loop reads CAWSVFGHPSGNTIYF. CDR3 coding DNA: TGTGCCTGGAGTGTATTTGGGCACCCCTCTGGAAACACCATATATTTT.

V and J are TRBV9 and TRBJ1-1, with 8 positions matching TRBD1. Per the germline V gene, CDR1 is SGDLS and CDR2 is YYNGEE. V lost 6 bases, J lost 4 bases, and 11 bases stayed unmatched. The CDR3 sequence is 15 residues long. The DNA for the CDR3 is TGTGCCAGCACCGGATCACAGGGGGTGTTCACTGAAGCTTTCTTT. The encoded protein is CASTGSQGVFTEAFF.

The V gene is TRBV25-1, the J gene TRBJ2-7; 7 bases are shared with TRBD1. The germline gives CDR1 MGHDK, CDR2 SYGVNS. The CDR3 totals 15 residues. V lost 4 bases to trimming and J lost 5 bases; unmatched junction nucleotides: 11. Here the CDR3 reads CASSGTTTGDHEQYF. DNA of the CDR3: TGTGCCAGCAGTGGAACCACTACAGGGGACCACGAGCAGTACTTC.

The count of this clone is one. The CDR3 loop is CASSQNPGRHEKSSYNEQFF. The CDR3 coding sequence is TGTGCCAGCAGCCAGAATCCTGGACGGCACGAAAAGAGCTCCTACAATGAGCAGTTCTTC. The rearrangement uses TRBV21-1 and TRBJ2-1. TRBV21-1 is a recognized pseudogene. This CDR3 spans 20 amino acids.

V usage is TRBV18 and J usage is TRBJ1-5, with D perhaps TRBD1 (5 bases). The CDR3 loop spans 14 amino acids. V was clipped by 1 base and J by 7 bases, with 11 bases between them. Germline CDR1 reads KGHSH; CDR2 reads LQKENI. The CDR3 DNA reads TGTGCCAGCTCACCACTCGGGGGGGAGCAGCCCCAGCATTTT. Its protein product is CASSPLGGEQPQHF. The whole variable domain, remainder taken from reference TRBV18 and TRBJ1-5, is NAGVMQNPRHLVRRRGQEARLRCSPMKGHSHVYWYRQLPEEGLKFMVYLQKENIIDESGMPKERFSAEFPKEGPSILRIQQVVRGDSAAYFCASSPLGGEQPQHFGDGTRLSIL.

This chain uses TRBV18 with TRBJ1-2; 11 bases map to TRBD1. This CDR3 is built from 19 residues. Germline lookup yields CDR1 KGHSH and CDR2 LQKENI. V trimming: 3 bases; J trimming: 1 base; junction bases outside the gene matches: 13. DNA for the CDR3: TGTGCCAGCTCACCCCGCTTACCCGGACAGGGGGCCAGTAACTATGGCTACACCTTC. It is translated as CASSPRLPGQGASNYGYTF. The full variable domain, its missing parts supplied by reference TRBV18 and TRBJ1-2, is NAGVMQNPRHLVRRRGQEARLRCSPMKGHSHVYWYRQLPEEGLKFMVYLQKENIIDESGMPKERFSAEFPKEGPSILRIQQVVRGDSAAYFCASSPRLPGQGASNYGYTFGSGTRLTVV.

V is TRBV25-1 and J is TRBJ2-1, with 12 bases lining up with TRBD2. The CDR3 totals 15 residues. The V and J ends lost 5 bases and 7 bases, in that order; junction bases with no gene match: 6. CDR1 MGHDK and CDR2 SYGVNS come from the germline V gene. The CDR3 region is CASSPSGRAQNEQFF. CDR3 nucleotides: TGTGCCAGCAGTCCTAGCGGGAGGGCCCAGAATGAGCAGTTCTTC. Complete variable domain (other parts from reference TRBV25-1 and TRBJ2-1): EADIYQTPRYLVIGTGKKITLECSQTMGHDKMYWYQQDPGMELHLIHYSYGVNSTEKGDLSSESTVSRIRTEHFPLTLESARPSHTSQYLCASSPSGRAQNEQFFGPGTRLTVL.

This clone appeared a single time. The CDR3 nucleotides read TGCGCCAGCAGCCAAGAGTACAGGGGCCACCAAGAGACCCAGTACTTC. It encodes CASSQEYRGHQETQYF. V is TRBV4-1 and J is TRBJ2-5; TRBD1 agrees at 7 bases. Germline V CDR1 and CDR2: MGHRA, YSYEKL. Trimming took 0 bases from V and 0 from J; bases not matched to a gene: 4. The CDR3 spans 16 residues.

Here the CDR3 reads CASRDRGLNQPQHF. CDR3 coding DNA: TGTGCCAGCCGCGACAGGGGGCTTAATCAGCCCCAGCATTTT. This sequence joins TRBV2 and TRBJ1-5; TRBD1 matches at 10 bases. This CDR3 is built from 14 residues. Germline lookup yields CDR1 SNHLY and CDR2 FYNNEI. V dropped 8 bases and J dropped 4; count of bases not matched to a gene: 5.

The V call is TRBV19, the J call TRBJ1-5; D is unresolved. Germline lookup yields CDR1 LNHDA and CDR2 SQIVND (reference sequence). The CDR3 runs 14 residues. Trimming took off 6 bases at V and 10 bases at J, with 19 bases between the two ends. CDR3 in amino acids: CASRVGENISPQHF. CDR3 in DNA: TGTGCCAGTAGGGTCGGGGAGAACATCAGTCCCCAGCATTTT.

The rearrangement joins TRBV4-1 to TRBJ1-3; 7 positions agree with TRBD1. Per germline, CDR1 MGHRA and CDR2 YSYEKL. V lost 4 bases to trimming and J lost 1 base; unmatched junction nucleotides: 4. The CDR3 covers 15 residues. The DNA of the CDR3 is TGCGCCAGCAGCCGGGACAGACTTTCTGGAAACACCATATATTTT. Its translation: CASSRDRLSGNTIYF.

The rearrangement links TRBV6-1 to TRBJ2-7, with D tentatively TRBD1 or TRBD2 (6 bases each). CDR3 length: 15 amino acids. The germline CDR1 and CDR2 sequences are MNHNS and SASEGT. Trimming shortened V by 6 bases and J by 0 bases, and 15 bases separated the two germline ends. The CDR3 sequence is CASRPRGVSSYEQYF. DNA of the CDR3: TGTGCCAGCAGACCGAGGGGGGTAAGCTCCTACGAGCAGTACTTC.

CDR3 loop: CASSARYEQYF. In DNA form, the CDR3 reads TGTGCCAGCAGCGCTAGATACGAGCAGTACTTC. The chain links TRBV5-6 to TRBJ2-7; D uncertain. V gave up 4 bases and J gave up 4 bases, with 6 bases separating them. Germline V gene sequence: CDR1 SGHDT, CDR2 YYEEEE. The CDR3 length is 11 residues.

The gene calls are TRBV18 and TRBJ2-1; the D is unclear. Deletions cut 5 bases from V and 5 bases from J, with 16 bases between. There are 15 residues in the CDR3. The germline V gene has CDR1 KGHSH and CDR2 LQKENI. As DNA, the CDR3 is TGTGCCAGCTCAATGTTTGTCACACGGGACAATGAGCAGTTCTTC. Translation: CASSMFVTRDNEQFF.

This chain joins TRBV11-3 and TRBJ1-1; D call uncertain. With 2 bases removed from V and 6 bases from J, the gap between germline ends came to 10 bases. The germline V gene encodes CDR1 SGHNT and CDR2 YENEEA. The CDR3 covers 13 residues. The CDR3 loop is CASSLMVAPEAFF. As DNA, the CDR3 is TGTGCCAGCAGCTTAATGGTCGCCCCTGAAGCTTTCTTT.

The chain links TRBV6-1 to TRBJ1-2, with 7 positions matching TRBD1. The CDR3 covers 14 residues. Trimming cost V 11 bases and J 6 bases; bases outside gene matches: 15. CDR1 is MNHNS and CDR2 is SASEGT in the germline V gene. The DNA for the CDR3 is TGTGCCTCGGCGGAGGGGGCTTTAACAAATGGCTACACCTTC. Translating it yields CASAEGALTNGYTF.

The V and J genes are TRBV27 and TRBJ1-2; D might be TRBD1 (5 bases). V was shortened by 4 bases and J by 5 bases, with 8 bases between the two germline ends. CDR3 size: 12 residues. Germline CDR1 reads MNHEY; CDR2 reads SMNVEV (reference sequence). DNA for the CDR3: TGTGCCAGCAGTTCCTCAGGGTATGGCTACACCTTC. Encoded protein: CASSSSGYGYTF.